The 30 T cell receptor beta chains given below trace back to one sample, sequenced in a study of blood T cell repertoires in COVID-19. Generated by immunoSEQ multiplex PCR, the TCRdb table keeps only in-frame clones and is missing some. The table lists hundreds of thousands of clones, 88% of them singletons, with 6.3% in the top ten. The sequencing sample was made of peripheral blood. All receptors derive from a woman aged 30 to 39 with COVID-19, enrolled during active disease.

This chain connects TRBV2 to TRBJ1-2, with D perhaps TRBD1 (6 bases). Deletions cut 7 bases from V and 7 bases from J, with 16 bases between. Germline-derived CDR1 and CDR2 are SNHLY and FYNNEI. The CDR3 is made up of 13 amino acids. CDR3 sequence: CASTQNRERGYTF. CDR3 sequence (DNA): TGTGCCAGCACCCAAAACAGGGAGCGTGGCTACACCTTC.

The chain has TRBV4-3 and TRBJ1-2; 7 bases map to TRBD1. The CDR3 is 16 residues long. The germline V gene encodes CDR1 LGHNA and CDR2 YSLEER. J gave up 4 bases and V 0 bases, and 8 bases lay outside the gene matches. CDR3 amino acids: CASSQDWVRGIYGYTF. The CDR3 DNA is TGCGCCAGCAGCCAAGATTGGGTCAGGGGGATCTATGGCTACACCTTC.

CDR3 DNA: TGTGCCAGCAGCCCCCGGGGGGTATTATTTGAGACCCAGTACTTC. It yields the protein CASSPRGVLFETQYF. The rearrangement uses TRBV13 and TRBJ2-5, with 7 positions matching TRBD2. The germline V gene has CDR1 PRHDT and CDR2 FYEKMQ (reference sequence). Trimming took 5 bases from V and 5 from J; bases not matched to a gene: 11. The CDR3 length is 15 residues.

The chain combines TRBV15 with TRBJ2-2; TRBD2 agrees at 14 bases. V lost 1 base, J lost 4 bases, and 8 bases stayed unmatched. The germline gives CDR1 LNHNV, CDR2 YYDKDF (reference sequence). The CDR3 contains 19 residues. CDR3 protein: CATSRGTSGGTSGTGELFF. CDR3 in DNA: TGTGCCACCAGCAGAGGGACTAGCGGGGGGACGTCGGGCACCGGGGAGCTGTTTTTT.

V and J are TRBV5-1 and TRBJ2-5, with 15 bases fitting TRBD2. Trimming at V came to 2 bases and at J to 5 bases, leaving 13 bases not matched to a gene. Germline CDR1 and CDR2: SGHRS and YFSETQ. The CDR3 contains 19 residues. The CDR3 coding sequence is TGCGCCAGCAGCTTCGAAGCCGGGACTAGCGGGGGGACTTATGAGACCCAGTACTTC. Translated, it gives CASSFEAGTSGGTYETQYF.

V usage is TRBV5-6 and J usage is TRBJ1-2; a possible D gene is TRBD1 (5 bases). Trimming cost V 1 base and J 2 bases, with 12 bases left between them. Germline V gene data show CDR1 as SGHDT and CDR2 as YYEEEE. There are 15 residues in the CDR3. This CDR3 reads CASSLFFQGNYGYTF. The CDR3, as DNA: TGTGCCAGCAGCTTGTTTTTCCAGGGAAACTATGGCTACACCTTC.

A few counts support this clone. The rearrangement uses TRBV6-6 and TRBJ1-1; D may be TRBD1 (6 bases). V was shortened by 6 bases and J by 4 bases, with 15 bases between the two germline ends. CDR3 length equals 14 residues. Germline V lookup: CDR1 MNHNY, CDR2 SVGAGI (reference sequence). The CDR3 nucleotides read TGTGCCAGCAGCGAACTTGACAGGAGCACTGAAGCTTTCTTT. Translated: CASSELDRSTEAFF.

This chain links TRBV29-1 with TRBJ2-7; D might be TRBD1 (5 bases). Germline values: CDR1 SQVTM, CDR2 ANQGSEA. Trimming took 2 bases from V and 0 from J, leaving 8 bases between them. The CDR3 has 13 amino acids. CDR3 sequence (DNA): TGCAGCGTTGAATGGCAGGGCTCCTACGAGCAGTACTTC. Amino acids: CSVEWQGSYEQYF.

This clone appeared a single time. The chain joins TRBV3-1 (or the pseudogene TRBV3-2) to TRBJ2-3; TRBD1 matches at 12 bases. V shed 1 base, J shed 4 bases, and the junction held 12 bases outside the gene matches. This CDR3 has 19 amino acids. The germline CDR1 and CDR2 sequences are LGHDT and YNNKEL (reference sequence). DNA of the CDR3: TGTGCCAGCAGCCAAGGAAGAAGCTCCGGGACAGGGGGCCCAGATACGCAGTATTTT. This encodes CASSQGRSSGTGGPDTQYF.

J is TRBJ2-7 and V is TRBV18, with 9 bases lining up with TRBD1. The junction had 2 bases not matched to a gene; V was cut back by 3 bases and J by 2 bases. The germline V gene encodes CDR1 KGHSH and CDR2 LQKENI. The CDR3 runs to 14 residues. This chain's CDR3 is CASSPGTGTYEQYF. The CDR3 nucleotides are TGTGCCAGCTCACCCGGGACAGGGACCTACGAGCAGTACTTC. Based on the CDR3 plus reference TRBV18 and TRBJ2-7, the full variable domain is NAGVMQNPRHLVRRRGQEARLRCSPMKGHSHVYWYRQLPEEGLKFMVYLQKENIIDESGMPKERFSAEFPKEGPSILRIQQVVRGDSAAYFCASSPGTGTYEQYFGPGTRLTVT.

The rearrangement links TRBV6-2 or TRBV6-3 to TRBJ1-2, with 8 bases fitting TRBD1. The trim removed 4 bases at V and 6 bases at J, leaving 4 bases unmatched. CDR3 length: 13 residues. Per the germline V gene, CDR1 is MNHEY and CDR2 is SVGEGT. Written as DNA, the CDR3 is TGTGCCAGCAGTTCCGCCAGGGGGCATGGCTACACCTTC. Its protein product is CASSSARGHGYTF.

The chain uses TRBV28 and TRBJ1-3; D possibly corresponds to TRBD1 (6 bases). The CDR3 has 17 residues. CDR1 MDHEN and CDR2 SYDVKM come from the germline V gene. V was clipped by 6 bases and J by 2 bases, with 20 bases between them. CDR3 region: CASRLGSSPGAGNTIYF. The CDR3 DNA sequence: TGTGCCAGCAGGCTGGGGTCTTCACCAGGGGCTGGAAACACCATATATTTT.

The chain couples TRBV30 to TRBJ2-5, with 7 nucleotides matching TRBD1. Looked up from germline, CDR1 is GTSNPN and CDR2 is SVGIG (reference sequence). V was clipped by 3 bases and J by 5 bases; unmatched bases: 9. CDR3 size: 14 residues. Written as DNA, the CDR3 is TGTGCCTGGAGGCAAGAGACAGGGTTGGAGACCCAGTACTTC. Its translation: CAWRQETGLETQYF.

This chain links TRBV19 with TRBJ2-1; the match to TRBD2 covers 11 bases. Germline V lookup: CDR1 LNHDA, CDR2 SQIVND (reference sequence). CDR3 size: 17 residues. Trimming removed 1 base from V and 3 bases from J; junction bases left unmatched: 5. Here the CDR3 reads CASSIGLAGGIYNEQFF. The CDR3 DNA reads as TGTGCCAGTAGTATAGGGCTAGCGGGAGGAATCTACAATGAGCAGTTCTTC.

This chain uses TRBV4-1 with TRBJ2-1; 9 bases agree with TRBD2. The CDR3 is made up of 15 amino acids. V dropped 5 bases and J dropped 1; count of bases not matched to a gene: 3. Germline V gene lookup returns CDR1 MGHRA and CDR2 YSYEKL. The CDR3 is CASSLAGASYNEQFF. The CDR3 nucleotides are TGCGCCAGCAGCTTAGCGGGAGCTTCCTACAATGAGCAGTTCTTC.

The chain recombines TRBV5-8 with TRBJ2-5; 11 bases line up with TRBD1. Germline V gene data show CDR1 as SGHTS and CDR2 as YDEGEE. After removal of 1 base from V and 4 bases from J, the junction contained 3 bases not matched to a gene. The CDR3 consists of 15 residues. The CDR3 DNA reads TGTGCCAGCAGCTTGAGGACAGGGGGCAGAGAGACCCAGTACTTC. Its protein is CASSLRTGGRETQYF.

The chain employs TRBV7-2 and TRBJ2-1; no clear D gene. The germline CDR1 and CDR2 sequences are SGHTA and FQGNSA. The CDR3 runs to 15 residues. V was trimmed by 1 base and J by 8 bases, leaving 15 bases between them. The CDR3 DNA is TGTGCCAGCAGCTTAGGCTCGGTGGAGTTGGATGAGCAGTTCTTC. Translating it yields CASSLGSVELDEQFF.

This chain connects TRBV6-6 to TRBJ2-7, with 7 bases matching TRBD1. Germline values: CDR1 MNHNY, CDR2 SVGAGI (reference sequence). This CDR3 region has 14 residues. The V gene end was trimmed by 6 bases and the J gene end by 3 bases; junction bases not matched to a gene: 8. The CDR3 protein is CASSPTGEIYEQYF. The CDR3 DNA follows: TGTGCCAGCAGCCCCACAGGGGAAATCTACGAGCAGTACTTC.

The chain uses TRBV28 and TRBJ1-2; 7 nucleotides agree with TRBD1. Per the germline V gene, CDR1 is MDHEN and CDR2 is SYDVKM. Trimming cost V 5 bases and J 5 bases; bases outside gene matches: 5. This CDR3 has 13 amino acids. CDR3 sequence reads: CASSPDRQYGYTF. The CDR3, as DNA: TGTGCCAGCAGTCCGGACAGGCAGTATGGCTACACCTTC.

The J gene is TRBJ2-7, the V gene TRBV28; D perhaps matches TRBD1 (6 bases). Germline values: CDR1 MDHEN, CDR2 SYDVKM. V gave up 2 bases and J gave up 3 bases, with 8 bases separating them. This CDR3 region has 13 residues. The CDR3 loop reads CASSLGGVYEQYV. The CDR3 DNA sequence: TGTGCCAGCAGTTTAGGGGGCGTCTACGAGCAGTACGTC.

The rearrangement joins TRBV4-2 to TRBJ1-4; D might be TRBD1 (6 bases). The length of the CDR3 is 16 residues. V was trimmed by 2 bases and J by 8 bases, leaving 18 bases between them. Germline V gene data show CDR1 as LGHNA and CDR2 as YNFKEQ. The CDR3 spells CASSQFGSGQKEKLFF. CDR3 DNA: TGTGCCAGCAGCCAATTCGGTTCCGGACAGAAGGAAAAACTGTTTTTT.

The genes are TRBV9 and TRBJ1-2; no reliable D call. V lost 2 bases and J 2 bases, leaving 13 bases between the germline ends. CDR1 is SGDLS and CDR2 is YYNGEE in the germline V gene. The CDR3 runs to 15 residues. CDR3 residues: CASSVDPGSNYGYTF. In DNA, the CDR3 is TGTGCCAGCAGCGTTGACCCGGGTTCCAACTATGGCTACACCTTC.

CDR3 amino acids: CATSDSRTGSKNTEAFF. In DNA, the CDR3 is TGTGCCACCAGTGATTCTCGGACAGGGAGTAAGAACACTGAAGCTTTCTTT. This chain joins TRBV24-1 and TRBJ1-1; 8 bases fit TRBD1. The CDR3 loop spans 17 amino acids. Per the germline V gene, CDR1 is KGHDR and CDR2 is SFDVKD. Unmatched junction bases numbered 8, after V lost 2 bases and J lost 1 base.

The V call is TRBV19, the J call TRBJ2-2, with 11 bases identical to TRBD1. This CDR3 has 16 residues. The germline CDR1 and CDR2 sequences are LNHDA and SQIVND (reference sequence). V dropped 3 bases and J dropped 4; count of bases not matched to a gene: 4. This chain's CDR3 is CASSMGTGGVTGELFF. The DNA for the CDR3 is TGTGCCAGTAGTATGGGGACAGGGGGGGTCACCGGGGAGCTGTTTTTT.

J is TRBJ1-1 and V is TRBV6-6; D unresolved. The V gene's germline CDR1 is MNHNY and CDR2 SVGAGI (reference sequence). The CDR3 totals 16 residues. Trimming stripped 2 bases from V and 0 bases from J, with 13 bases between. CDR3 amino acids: CASSYLREPMNTEAFF. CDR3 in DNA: TGTGCCAGCAGTTACCTTAGGGAGCCAATGAACACTGAAGCTTTCTTT.

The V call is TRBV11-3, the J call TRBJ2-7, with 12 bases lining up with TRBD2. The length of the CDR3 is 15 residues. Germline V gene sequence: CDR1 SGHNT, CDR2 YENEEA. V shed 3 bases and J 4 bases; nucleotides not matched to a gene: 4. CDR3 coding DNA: TGTGCCAGCAGCTTCTTAGGACTAGCGGGATACGAGCAGTACGTC. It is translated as CASSFLGLAGYEQYV.

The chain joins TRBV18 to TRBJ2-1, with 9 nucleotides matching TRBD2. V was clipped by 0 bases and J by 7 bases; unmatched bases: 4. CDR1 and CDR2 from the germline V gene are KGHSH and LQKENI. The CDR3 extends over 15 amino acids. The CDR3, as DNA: TGTGCCAGCTCACCACCTAGCGGGAGTAGAAATGAGCAGTTCTTC. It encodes CASSPPSGSRNEQFF.

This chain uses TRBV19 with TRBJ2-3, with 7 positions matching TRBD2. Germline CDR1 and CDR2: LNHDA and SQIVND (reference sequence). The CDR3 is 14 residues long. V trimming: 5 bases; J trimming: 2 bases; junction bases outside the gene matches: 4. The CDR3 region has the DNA TGTGCCAGTAGTGACAGCGGGATCACAGATACGCAGTATTTT. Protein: CASSDSGITDTQYF.

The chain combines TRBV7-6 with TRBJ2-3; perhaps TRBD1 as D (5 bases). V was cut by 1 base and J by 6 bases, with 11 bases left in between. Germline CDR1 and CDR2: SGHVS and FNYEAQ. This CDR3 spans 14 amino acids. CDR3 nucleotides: TGTGCCAGCAGCTTAGGCCCCAGGGATGATACGCAGTATTTT. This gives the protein CASSLGPRDDTQYF.

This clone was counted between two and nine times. The CDR3 sequence: CASSLGGGGASYEQYF. CDR3 nucleotide sequence: TGTGCCAGCAGCTTAGGAGGCGGGGGGGCCTCCTACGAGCAGTACTTC. This chain links TRBV7-2 with TRBJ2-7, with 9 bases lining up with TRBD2. The CDR3 has 16 amino acids. In germline, CDR1 is SGHTA, CDR2 FQGNSA. Germline trimming cut 1 base from V and 0 bases from J; bases unmatched to any gene: 4.